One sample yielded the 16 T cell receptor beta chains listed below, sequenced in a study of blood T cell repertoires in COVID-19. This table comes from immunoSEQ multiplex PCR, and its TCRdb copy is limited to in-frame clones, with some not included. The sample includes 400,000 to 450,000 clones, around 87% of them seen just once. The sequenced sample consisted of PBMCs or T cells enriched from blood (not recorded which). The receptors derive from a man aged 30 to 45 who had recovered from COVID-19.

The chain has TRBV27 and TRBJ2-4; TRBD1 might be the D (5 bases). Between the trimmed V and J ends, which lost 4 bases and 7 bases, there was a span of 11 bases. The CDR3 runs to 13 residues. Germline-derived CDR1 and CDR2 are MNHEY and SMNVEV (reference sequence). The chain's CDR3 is CASSSASGNIQYF. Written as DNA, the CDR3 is TGTGCCAGCAGTTCTGCGTCAGGGAACATTCAGTACTTC.

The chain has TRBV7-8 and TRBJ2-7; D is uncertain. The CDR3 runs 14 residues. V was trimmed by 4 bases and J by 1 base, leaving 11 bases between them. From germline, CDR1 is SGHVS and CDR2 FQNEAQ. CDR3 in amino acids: CASSSRGGSYEQYF. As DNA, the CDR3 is TGTGCCAGCAGCTCTCGAGGCGGATCCTACGAGCAGTACTTC.

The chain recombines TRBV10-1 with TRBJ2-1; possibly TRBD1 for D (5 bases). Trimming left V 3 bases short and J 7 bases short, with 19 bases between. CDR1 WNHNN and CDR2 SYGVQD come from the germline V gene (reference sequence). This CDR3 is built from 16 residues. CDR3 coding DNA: TGCGCCAGCAGTGAACGAGTTAAGGGGTCGCGGAATGAGCAGTTCTTC. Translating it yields CASSERVKGSRNEQFF.

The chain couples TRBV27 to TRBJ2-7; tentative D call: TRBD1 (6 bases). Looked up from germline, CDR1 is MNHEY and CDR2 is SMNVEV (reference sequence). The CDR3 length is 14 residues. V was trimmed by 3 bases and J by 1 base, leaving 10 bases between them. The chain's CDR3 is CASSFFQGSYEQYF. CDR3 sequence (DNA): TGTGCCAGCAGTTTTTTTCAGGGGTCCTACGAGCAGTACTTC.

This chain's CDR3 is CASSPGAADRPQHF. CDR3 nucleotides: TGTGCCAGCAGTCCCGGAGCCGCGGATCGCCCCCAGCATTTT. The genes are TRBV28 and TRBJ1-5; D uncertain. CDR1 is MDHEN and CDR2 is SYDVKM in the germline V gene. The V and J ends lost 5 bases and 10 bases respectively, with 18 bases between them. This CDR3 is 14 amino acids long.

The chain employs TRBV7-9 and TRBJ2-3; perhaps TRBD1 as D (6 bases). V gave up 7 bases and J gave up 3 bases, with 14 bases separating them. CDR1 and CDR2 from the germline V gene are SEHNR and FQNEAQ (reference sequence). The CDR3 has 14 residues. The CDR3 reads CASTILDRTDTQYF. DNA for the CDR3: TGTGCCAGCACCATATTGGACAGAACAGATACGCAGTATTTT.

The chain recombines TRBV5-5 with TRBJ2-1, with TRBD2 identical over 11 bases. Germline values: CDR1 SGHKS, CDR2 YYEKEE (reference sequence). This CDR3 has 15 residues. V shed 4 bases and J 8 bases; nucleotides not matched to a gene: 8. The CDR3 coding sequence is TGTGCCAGCAGCCGACTAGCGGGACTTAAGGATGAGCAGTTCTTC. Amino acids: CASSRLAGLKDEQFF.

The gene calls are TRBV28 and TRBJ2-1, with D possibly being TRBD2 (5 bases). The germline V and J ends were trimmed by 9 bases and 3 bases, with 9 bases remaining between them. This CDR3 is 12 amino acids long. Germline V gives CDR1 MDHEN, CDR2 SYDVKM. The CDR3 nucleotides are TGTGCCAGTACAACTAGCTACAATGAGCAGTTCTTC. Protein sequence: CASTTSYNEQFF.

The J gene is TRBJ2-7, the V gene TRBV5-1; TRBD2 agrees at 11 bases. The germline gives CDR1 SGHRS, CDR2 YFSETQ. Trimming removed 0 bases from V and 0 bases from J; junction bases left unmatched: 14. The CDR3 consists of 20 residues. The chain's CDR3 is CASSLGFRGLADASSYEQYF. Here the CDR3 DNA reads TGCGCCAGCAGCTTGGGTTTTAGGGGACTAGCGGATGCGAGCTCCTACGAGCAGTACTTC.

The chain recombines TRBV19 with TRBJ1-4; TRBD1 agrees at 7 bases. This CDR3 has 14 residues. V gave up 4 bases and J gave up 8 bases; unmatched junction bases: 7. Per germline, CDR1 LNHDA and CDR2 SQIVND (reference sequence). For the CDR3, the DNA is TGTGCCAGTAGTACTCAGGGGGACTGGGAAAAACTGTTTTTT. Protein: CASSTQGDWEKLFF.

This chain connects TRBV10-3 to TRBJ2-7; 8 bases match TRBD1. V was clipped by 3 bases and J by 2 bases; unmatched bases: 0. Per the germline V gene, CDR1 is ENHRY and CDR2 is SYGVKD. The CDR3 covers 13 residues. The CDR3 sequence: CAISEQGAYEQYF. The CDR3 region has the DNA TGTGCCATCAGTGAACAGGGGGCCTACGAGCAGTACTTC.

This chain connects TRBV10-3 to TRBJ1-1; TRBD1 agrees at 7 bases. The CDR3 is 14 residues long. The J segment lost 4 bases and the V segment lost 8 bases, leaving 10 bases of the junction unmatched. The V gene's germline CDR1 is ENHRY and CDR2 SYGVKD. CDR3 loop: CAIQKDRSFTEAFF. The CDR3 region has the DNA TGTGCCATCCAAAAGGACAGGTCTTTCACTGAAGCTTTCTTT.

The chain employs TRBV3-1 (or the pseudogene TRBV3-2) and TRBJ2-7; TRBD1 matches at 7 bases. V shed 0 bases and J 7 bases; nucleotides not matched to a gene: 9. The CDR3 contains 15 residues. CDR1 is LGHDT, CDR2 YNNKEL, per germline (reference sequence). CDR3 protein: CASSQDGTAYGEQYF. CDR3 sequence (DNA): TGTGCCAGCAGCCAAGACGGGACAGCCTATGGAGAGCAGTACTTC.

This CDR3 reads CASSTGTGSNQPQHF. CDR3 nucleotide sequence: TGTGCCAGTAGTACCGGGACAGGGAGCAATCAGCCCCAGCATTTT. J is TRBJ1-5 and V is TRBV19, with 9 bases identical to TRBD1. The CDR3 is made up of 15 amino acids. CDR1 is LNHDA, CDR2 SQIVND, per germline (reference sequence). Trimming took 4 bases from V and 1 from J; bases not matched to a gene: 2.

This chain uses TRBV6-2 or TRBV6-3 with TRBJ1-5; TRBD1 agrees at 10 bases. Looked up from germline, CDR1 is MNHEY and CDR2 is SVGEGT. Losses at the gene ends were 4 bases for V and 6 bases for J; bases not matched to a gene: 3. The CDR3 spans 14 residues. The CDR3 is CASSSGQGLQPQHF. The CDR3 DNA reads TGTGCCAGCAGTTCGGGACAGGGGCTTCAGCCCCAGCATTTT.

CDR3 DNA: TGTGCCAGCAGTGAAGGGCCCGGGACTTCAGATACGCAGTATTTT. It encodes CASSEGPGTSDTQYF. The rearrangement links TRBV6-1 to TRBJ2-3, with TRBD2 as a possible D gene (6 bases). The V and J ends lost 1 base and 4 bases respectively, with 12 bases between them. This CDR3 comprises 15 residues. Germline CDR1 MNHNS, CDR2 SASEGT.